This TCR beta chain comes out of a study of cytomegalovirus exposure and HLA in healthy donors. Study observations and caveats: TCR beta V- and J-gene trimming, according to a later analysis, was linked to a missense DCLRE1C variant. Cytomegalovirus status, reportedly, was diagnosed with high specificity and sensitivity by the classifier. Upon later analysis, HLA-associated TCR beta chains proved more clonally expanded than other, equally common chains.

The PCR contained 60 Vbeta and 13 Jbeta primers. Only in-frame clones appear in the TCRdb table, and some are missing; sequencing was by immunoSEQ multiplex PCR. In the table there are roughly 120,000 clones, 60% to 80% of which are singletons. Notes on this clone: Its antigen is currently unknown.

This clonotype originated in a man between 50 and 59 years old in good health and CMV-seropositive. The sequencing sample was made of PBMCs.

CDR3 protein: CASWGFTYEQYF. The DNA for the CDR3 is TGTGCCAGCTGGGGCTTTACCTACGAGCAGTACTTC. This rearrangement joins TRBV6-5 to TRBJ2-7; a weak D match, TRBD1 (5 bases). The CDR3 spans 12 residues. V shed 8 bases and J shed 2 bases, with 10 bases lying between them. CDR1 is MNHEY, CDR2 SVGAGI, per germline.